A single sample is the source of the 17 T cell receptor beta chains below, sequenced in a study of blood T cells in healthy people across ages. With a J-beta primer mix and a sample-barcoded 5' primer, a second PCR ran about 7 to 12 cycles. TCRdb re-called the 5' RACE reads through MiXCR, storing one row per CDR3 protein. The sample carries more than 1 million distinct CDR3 sequences, around 45% recorded once. Material for sequencing was blood. All receptors come from a woman aged 55-69 years in good health.

This chain joins TRBV9 and TRBJ1-5; D unclear. From germline, CDR1 is SGDLS and CDR2 YYNGEE. This CDR3 contains 14 residues. The V gene lost 4 bases and the J gene lost 3 bases, with 11 bases spanning the gap. CDR3 DNA sequence: TGTGCCAGCAGCCCCCGGGCAGACAATCAGCCCCAGCATTTT. Encoded protein: CASSPRADNQPQHF. The full variable domain, with the rest looked up from reference TRBV9 and TRBJ1-5, is DSGVTQTPKHLITATGQRVTLRCSPRSGDLSVYWYQQSLDQGLQFLIQYYNGEERAKGNILERFSAQQFPDLHSELNLSSLELGDSALYFCASSPRADNQPQHFGDGTRLSIL.

CDR3 region: CASSPPGQKHNEQFF. CDR3 bases: TGTGCCAGCAGCCCACCGGGACAGAAACACAATGAGCAGTTCTTC. This sequence joins TRBV7-9 and TRBJ2-1; 7 bases are shared with TRBD1. Trimming removed 5 bases from V and 5 bases from J; junction bases left unmatched: 9. Per germline, CDR1 SEHNR and CDR2 FQNEAQ (reference sequence). The CDR3 contains 15 residues.

This rearrangement joins TRBV12-3 or TRBV12-4 to TRBJ2-1, with D perhaps assigned TRBD1 or TRBD2 (5 bases each). V gave up 8 bases and J gave up 4 bases, with 27 bases separating them. The CDR3 has 18 amino acids. The CDR3 sequence: CASHWYNLGASQYNEQFF. The CDR3 DNA follows: TGTGCCAGCCACTGGTACAACTTAGGGGCTAGCCAATACAATGAGCAGTTCTTC.

The rearrangement joins TRBV11-2 to TRBJ1-1, with D uncertain. The CDR3 is made up of 13 amino acids. Trimming shortened V by 5 bases and J by 6 bases, and 13 bases separated the two germline ends. Germline V gene sequence: CDR1 SGHAT, CDR2 FQNNGV. The CDR3 DNA is TGTGCCAGCAGCCCGACCGGACCGGCTGAAGCTTTCTTT. Its protein product is CASSPTGPAEAFF.

The CDR3 loop is CASSQDPGQSYNEQFF. CDR3 nucleotide sequence: TGCGCCAGCAGCCAAGATCCGGGACAGTCCTACAATGAGCAGTTCTTC. The chain joins TRBV4-1 to TRBJ2-1; 7 bases map to TRBD1. V lost 0 bases to trimming and J lost 1 base; unmatched junction nucleotides: 3. The length of the CDR3 is 16 residues. Germline values: CDR1 MGHRA, CDR2 YSYEKL.

A word on this clonotype: This may be a read error, as it is one base from a much larger clone. The chain is built from TRBV29-1 and TRBJ2-7; a possible D gene is TRBD1 (5 bases). The V end was cut by 4 bases, the J end by 3 bases, with 22 bases between. This CDR3 contains 16 residues. The germline V gene has CDR1 SQVTM and CDR2 ANQGSEA. The DNA for the CDR3 is TGCAGCGTTGGGAGCCGGAGAAACCAGGGAATCTACGAGCAGTACTTC. Translated: CSVGSRRNQGIYEQYF.

Concerning this clonotype: A much larger clone lies one base from this, so it may be a read error. This rearrangement joins TRBV12-3 or TRBV12-4 to TRBJ2-5, with D perhaps matching TRBD1 or TRBD2 (7 bases each). CDR3 length: 14 amino acids. DNA of the CDR3: TGTGCCAGCAGCCCTCAGGGGGGGCAAGAGACCCGGTACTTC. Its translation: CASSPQGGQETRYF.

The genes are TRBV24-1 and TRBJ1-1; possible D gene TRBD1, 6 bases. The CDR3 length is 14 residues. V gave up 5 bases and J gave up 1 base, with 10 bases separating them. The germline V gene encodes CDR1 KGHDR and CDR2 SFDVKD. In DNA form, the CDR3 reads TGTGCCACCAGTGGCGCGGACAGGAACACTGAAGCTTTCTTT. Protein: CATSGADRNTEAFF.

The genes are TRBV5-1 and TRBJ2-3; possibly TRBD1 for D (6 bases). The CDR3 loop spans 15 amino acids. Germline loops: CDR1 SGHRS, CDR2 YFSETQ. V dropped 0 bases and J dropped 3 bases, with 11 bases sitting between them. CDR3 in DNA: TGCGCCAGCAGCTTGGTCGGGACACAAACAGATACGCAGTATTTT. Protein sequence: CASSLVGTQTDTQYF.

The gene calls are TRBV7-2 and TRBJ1-5, with D possibly being TRBD1 (5 bases). This CDR3 contains 15 residues. Trimming left V 6 bases short and J 5 bases short, with 17 bases between. The germline CDR1 and CDR2 sequences are SGHTA and FQGNSA. The CDR3 DNA sequence: TGTGCCAGCAGGGGACGGGGCGCCGGGGATCAGCCCCAGCATTTT. Encoded protein: CASRGRGAGDQPQHF. Full variable domain (rest looked up from reference TRBV7-2 and TRBJ1-5): GAGVSQSPSNKVTEKGKDVELRCDPISGHTALYWYRQSLGQGLEFLIYFQGNSAPDKSGLPSDRFSAERTGGSVSTLTIQRTQQEDSAVYLCASRGRGAGDQPQHFGDGTRLSIL.

This clonotype appeared a few times. The chain links TRBV20-1 to TRBJ2-3; TRBD2 matches 7 bases. Trimming removed 5 bases from V and 2 bases from J; junction bases left unmatched: 4. CDR3 length: 13 amino acids. CDR1 and CDR2 (germline): DFQATT, SNEGSKA (reference sequence). The CDR3 DNA is TGCAGTGCTCTAGCGGAGCCCACAGATACGCAGTATTTT. Translation gives CSALAEPTDTQYF.

The chain couples TRBV11-2 to TRBJ2-5; no clear D gene. Trimming pared 3 bases from V and 5 bases from J, leaving 7 bases between. Per germline, CDR1 SGHAT and CDR2 FQNNGV. This CDR3 is 12 amino acids long. The CDR3 DNA reads TGTGCCAGCAGCTTCATGGGGGAGACCCAGTACTTC. Amino acids: CASSFMGETQYF.

In regard to this clonotype: At one end the junction does not follow the germline gene, possibly because of a read error. The chain has TRBV7-9 and TRBJ2-7, with 11 bases matching TRBD2. Per the germline V gene, CDR1 is SEHNR and CDR2 is FQNEAQ (reference sequence). The CDR3 spans 15 residues. The CDR3 DNA sequence: TGTGCCGGCAGCTCGGGACTAGCGGTGTACAATGAGCAGTACTTC. Translated: CAGSSGLAVYNEQYF.

The CDR3, as DNA: TGTGCCGTCGGGACAGCAACCCAAGAGACCCAGTACTTC. Encoded protein: CAVGTATQETQYF. The gene calls are TRBV10-3 and TRBJ2-5, with 7 positions matching TRBD1. V lost 11 bases and J lost 1; bases outside the gene matches: 7. CDR3 size: 13 residues. Germline CDR1 ENHRY, CDR2 SYGVKD.

The chain uses TRBV30 and TRBJ1-2; tentative D call: TRBD1 (5 bases). Deletions cut 0 bases from V and 6 bases from J, with 11 bases between. This CDR3 spans 13 amino acids. Germline CDR1 is GTSNPN and CDR2 is SVGIG (reference sequence). The CDR3: CAWSVGLTNGYTF. For the CDR3, the DNA is TGTGCCTGGAGTGTGGGACTCACCAATGGCTACACCTTC. Supplemented by reference TRBV30 and TRBJ1-2, the full variable domain reads SQTIHQWPATLVQPVGSPLSLECTVEGTSNPNLYWYRQAAGRGLQLLFYSVGIGQISSEVPQNLSASRPQDRQFILSSKKLLLSDSGFYLCAWSVGLTNGYTFGSGTRLTVV.

This clonotype has a handful of counts. The chain links TRBV20-1 to TRBJ1-2, with unresolved D. CDR3 size: 13 residues. V shed 3 bases and J shed 3 bases, with 11 bases lying between them. The germline CDR1 and CDR2 sequences are DFQATT and SNEGSKA (reference sequence). CDR3 loop: CSARRTEDYGYTF. For the CDR3, the DNA is TGCAGTGCTAGGAGGACGGAAGACTATGGCTACACCTTC.

V is TRBV29-1 and J is TRBJ2-5; no reliable D call. Germline values: CDR1 SQVTM, CDR2 ANQGSEA. V lost 5 bases and J lost 5, with 6 bases in between. This CDR3 has 10 amino acids. As DNA, the CDR3 is TGCAGCGTTAGTTTTGAGACCCAGTACTTC. Amino acid sequence: CSVSFETQYF.